This T cell receptor (beta chain) was documented in a study of identical twins. General study results and limits: The more abundant beta clonotypes in cord blood had fewer insertions, and memory repertoires did not show this. Twins shared beta out-of-frame sequences in excess, but this excess was weaker.

This clonotype was seen a handful of times. What it binds is not known. Compared with germline, one end of the junction differs, possibly owing to a read error. The germline V gene has CDR1 SGHTA and CDR2 FQGNSA. CDR3 length equals 11 residues. TCRdb independently ran MiXCR on the 5' RACE reads; one entry per CDR3 protein. The data contain 460,000 or so distinct CDR3 sequences, 14% of them singletons. The same specimen was also included in a second study, on yellow fever vaccine responses in identical twins.

The source is a woman younger than 30 in good health. The sample consisted of CD4+ T cells sorted from blood. V and J are TRBV7-2 and TRBJ2-3; TRBD2 aligns across 9 bases. CDR3 amino acids: CASSFGIAGDF. The CDR3 nucleotides read TGTGCCAGCAGCTTCGGGATAGCGGGGGATTTT.